The T cell receptor (beta chain) under discussion was sequenced for a study of blood T cell repertoires in COVID-19. On the study more broadly: COVID-19 samples, acute and convalescent, were from the United States, Italy and Spain. T cells, B-cell-depleted T cells, or PBMCs supplied cDNA or gDNA.

The data were produced by immunoSEQ multiplex PCR, yet TCRdb's version contains in-frame clones alone and is incomplete. The repertoire holds 200,000 or so clones, with approximately 90% as singletons. The sequence came from a man aged 80 or over with acute or convalescent COVID-19. The sample taken for sequencing was peripheral blood.

This CDR3 is CASSQKFGTPPDEQYV. The CDR3 DNA reads TGTGCCAGCAGCCAAAAATTTGGGACTCCCCCTGACGAGCAGTACGTC. The V call is TRBV11-3, the J call TRBJ2-7; TRBD2 might be the D (6 bases). Trimming removed 5 bases at V and 5 bases at J, with 22 bases between. From germline, CDR1 is SGHNT and CDR2 YENEEA. This CDR3 comprises 16 residues.